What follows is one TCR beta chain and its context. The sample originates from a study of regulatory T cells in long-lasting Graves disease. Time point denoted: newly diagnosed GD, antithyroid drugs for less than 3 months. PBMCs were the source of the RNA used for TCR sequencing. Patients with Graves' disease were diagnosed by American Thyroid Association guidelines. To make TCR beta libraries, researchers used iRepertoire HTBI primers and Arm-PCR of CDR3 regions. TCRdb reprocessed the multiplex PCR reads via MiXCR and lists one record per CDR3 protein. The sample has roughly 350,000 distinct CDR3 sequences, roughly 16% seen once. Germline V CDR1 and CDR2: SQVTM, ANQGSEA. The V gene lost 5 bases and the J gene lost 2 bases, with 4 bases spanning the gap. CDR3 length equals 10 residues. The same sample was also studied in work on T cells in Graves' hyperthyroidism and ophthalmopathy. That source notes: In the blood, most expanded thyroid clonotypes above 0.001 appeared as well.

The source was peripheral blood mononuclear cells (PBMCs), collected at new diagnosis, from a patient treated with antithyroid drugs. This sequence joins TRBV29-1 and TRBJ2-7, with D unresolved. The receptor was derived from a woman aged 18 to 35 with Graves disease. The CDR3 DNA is TGCAGCGTTATAACCTACGAGCAGTACTTC. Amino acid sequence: CSVITYEQYF.